This entry lists 3 T cell receptor beta chains sequenced from one sample in a study of post-analysis software for immune sequencing data. Unique molecular identifiers were built into the TCR beta cDNA libraries. TCRdb itself ran the PCR reads through MiXCR, one entry per CDR3 protein. This table holds over 300,000 distinct CDR3 sequences, about a third found once. Study findings and constraints: Controls showed lower frequencies than patients for a few TRBV segments, and TRBV5-6, TRBV5-1 and TRBV20-1 were among these.

Their antigen targets remain unknown. The material sequenced was blood. Receptors were obtained from a girl aged 5 to 17 with multiple sclerosis.

A single count supports this clonotype. This chain uses TRBV3-1 with TRBJ1-4; D unresolved. From germline, CDR1 is LGHDT and CDR2 YNNKEL (reference sequence). Trimming removed 3 bases at V and 12 bases at J, with 8 bases between. This CDR3 spans 11 amino acids. The chain's CDR3 is CASSHLQELFF. In nucleotides, the CDR3 is TGTGCCAGCAGCCATCTCCAGGAACTGTTTTTT.

The chain is built from TRBV11-2 and TRBJ2-4; tentative D call: TRBD1 (5 bases). In germline, CDR1 is SGHAT, CDR2 FQNNGV. V was cut by 1 base and J by 0 bases, with 13 bases left in between. This CDR3 is built from 17 residues. The CDR3 loop is CASSLVETALAKNIQYF. The DNA for the CDR3 is TGTGCCAGCAGCTTAGTCGAGACAGCACTAGCCAAAAACATTCAGTACTTC.

This clonotype was recorded at least ten times. This chain's CDR3 is CASSLVARQETQYF. CDR3 coding DNA: TGTGCCAGCAGCTTAGTGGCCAGGCAAGAGACCCAGTACTTC. The chain is built from TRBV7-6 and TRBJ2-5; D is uncertain. Trimming removed 1 base from V and 2 bases from J, with 8 bases in between. Germline CDR1 and CDR2: SGHVS and FNYEAQ. There are 14 residues in the CDR3.